This is a list of T cell receptor beta chains from one sample in a study of T cell responses to AZD1222 COVID-19 vaccine. The data were produced by immunoSEQ multiplex PCR, yet TCRdb's version contains in-frame clones alone and is incomplete. Among about 150,000 clones, approximately 91% were seen once, and the ten largest hold roughly 1.6%. The specimen was peripheral blood, collected 28 days after the second AZD1222 dose. The receptors come from an adult who received the AZD1222 COVID-19 vaccine. CDR3s include the opening cysteine and the closing phenylalanine or tryptophan.

cdr3_length j_call v_call cdr3_aa
16 TRBJ2-5 TRBV5-5 CASSLGTQSGQETQYF
16 TRBJ1-2 TRBV30 CAWSRREDGLSYGYTF
16 TRBJ2-6 TRBV27 CASSSEASSGANVLTF
16 TRBJ1-2 TRBV7-2 CASSLATLAGDYGYTF
17 TRBJ2-1 TRBV13 CASSRRDREKSYNEQFF
16 TRBJ2-3 TRBV3-1/TRBV3-2 CASSQVAGGLTDTQYF
14 TRBJ1-2 TRBV7-2 CASSPYSRGWGYTF
15 TRBJ1-5 TRBV7-8 CASSPLVNSNQPQHF
15 TRBJ2-1 TRBV5-8 CASSFWTRGFNEQFF
13 TRBJ1-1 TRBV7-2 CASTISTNTEAFF
16 TRBJ2-7 TRBV4-1 CASSPGGRGGSYEQYF
15 TRBJ1-2 TRBV4-1 CASSTQLLLNYGYTF
15 TRBJ1-3 TRBV9 CASSVQTGRGNTIYF
16 TRBJ1-5 TRBV5-5 CASSRSTGERGQPQHF
15 TRBJ2-3 TRBV6-1 CASSEQGVVGDTQYF
12 TRBJ1-3 TRBV7-9 CASSLLGNTIYF
13 TRBJ1-2 TRBV6-5 CASSPQGASGYTF
15 TRBJ1-4 TRBV18 CASSLGDPSTGKLFF
15 TRBJ1-2 TRBV4-1 CASSPLNGGNYGYTF
13 TRBJ2-1 TRBV12-3/TRBV12-4 CASSLSTYNEQFF
16 TRBJ2-5 TRBV5-1 CASSESGGPGQETQYF
15 TRBJ2-3 TRBV7-2 CASSFGGLGTDTQYF
15 TRBJ1-5 TRBV14 CASSQGGSWEGPQHF
18 TRBJ2-7 TRBV3-1/TRBV3-2 CASSQGLPRLAKPYEQYF
14 TRBJ2-7 TRBV19 CASSMRQGPYEQYF
15 TRBJ1-2 TRBV27 CASSLSGTGWNGYTF
13 TRBJ1-1 TRBV12-3/TRBV12-4 CASRPRYGTEAFF
16 TRBJ2-5 TRBV4-2 CASSETSGITQETQYF
12 TRBJ1-4 TRBV30 CAWSRAGEKLFF
15 TRBJ1-3 TRBV2 CASSSQGSSGNTIYF
17 TRBJ1-1 TRBV30 CAWSVEGRDSMNTEAFF
16 TRBJ2-5 TRBV4-2 CASSQEGTSGQETQYF
11 TRBJ1-4 TRBV2 CASSQRQGLFF
16 TRBJ2-7 TRBV9 CASSVVPGGPSPEQYF
14 TRBJ1-3 TRBV20-1 CSANDRVSGNTIYF
13 TRBJ1-2 TRBV6-6 CASTSTGNYGYTF
17 TRBJ1-4 TRBV19 CASRALGAIITDEKLFF
13 TRBJ1-1 TRBV6-5 CASSDSLNTEAFF
15 TRBJ2-7 TRBV7-2 CASSSQGGPTYEQYF
15 TRBJ1-1 TRBV6-5 CASIPAGQGSTEAFF
14 TRBJ2-2 TRBV10-2 CASKREGGTGELFF
14 TRBJ2-7 TRBV6-5 CASSPSGPTYEQYF
13 TRBJ1-2 TRBV19 CASSRGYGYGYTF
17 TRBJ1-1 TRBV2 CASRDPKSSGGLAEAFF
16 TRBJ1-2 TRBV19 CASSMGSYSPNYGYTF
12 TRBJ2-1 TRBV19 CASSIVENEQFF
15 TRBJ1-5 TRBV19 CASSLLGAGNQPQHF
12 TRBJ2-7 TRBV7-9 CASNRGNYEQYF
17 TRBJ2-2 TRBV9 CASSVGLAGVDTGELFF
15 TRBJ2-7 TRBV14 CASSQSRTGAYEQYF
13 TRBJ1-6 TRBV6-5 CASSNTRNSPLHF
14 TRBJ1-1 TRBV9 CASSAAGAGTEAFF
21 TRBJ2-3 TRBV2 CASSEARGRLAGGASTDTQYF
17 TRBJ2-5 TRBV28 CASSPDAWEKRQETQYF
14 TRBJ2-5 TRBV11-2 CASSESGFLETQYF
14 TRBJ1-2 TRBV2 CASSFKDRAYGYTF
14 TRBJ1-1 TRBV18 CASSRDRENTEAFF
13 TRBJ2-5 TRBV7-8 CASSRDRQETQYF
14 TRBJ2-2 TRBV28 CASSYSSFAGELFF